Each of the 21 T cell receptor beta chains below was sequenced from the same sample in a study of shared clonotypes between healthy human individuals (dated by TCRdb to about 2020). The library was built by means of the immunoSEQ multiplex PCR assay. TCRdb re-hosts the immuneACCESS table, in-frame sequences only. Its copies lack some clones; in the studies checked, an unresolved V gene accounts for under half of them, and the cause for the rest is not known. Across this sample there are about 820,000 clones, with 80% to 95% seen only once. Of the sample, about 25% falls within the top ten clones. CD8 naive samples were CD45RO-negative cells positively selected for CCR7, giving a CD45RA+CCR7+ population that excluded TemRA cells. The sample comprised naive CD8+ T cells sorted from blood. Sample cell subset or site, as interpreted from the label and publication: CD45RA+CCR7+. The receptors shown here come from a man aged 25 to 45 in good health.

With respect to this clone: Other DNA sequences within the sample encode an identical CDR3. The chain combines TRBV28 with TRBJ1-2, with TRBD1 matching over 9 bases. The V gene end was trimmed by 2 bases and the J gene end by 6 bases; junction bases not matched to a gene: 1. The CDR3 is 13 residues long. From germline, CDR1 is MDHEN and CDR2 SYDVKM. DNA of the CDR3: TGTGCCAGCAGTTTAGACAGGGGGAATGGCTACACCTTC. Protein sequence: CASSLDRGNGYTF.

The rearrangement uses TRBV27 and TRBJ2-7, with TRBD2 matching over 9 bases. The junction had 4 bases not matched to a gene; V was cut back by 2 bases and J by 5 bases. Germline V CDR1 and CDR2: MNHEY, SMNVEV (reference sequence). The CDR3 totals 14 residues. CDR3 in amino acids: CASSLRASGNEQYF. CDR3 sequence (DNA): TGTGCCAGCAGTTTAAGGGCTAGCGGGAACGAGCAGTACTTC.

The chain combines TRBV6-6 with TRBJ2-7, with a possible D match to TRBD1 (5 bases). Germline V gene data show CDR1 as MNHNY and CDR2 as SVGAGI (reference sequence). Trimming removed 5 bases at V and 2 bases at J, with 10 bases between. This CDR3 comprises 13 residues. This CDR3 is CASSTGQPYEQYF. CDR3 DNA sequence: TGTGCCAGCAGTACCGGACAACCCTACGAGCAGTACTTC.

The V call is TRBV5-6, the J call TRBJ2-7; TRBD1 is a possible D gene (5 bases). Germline assignment: CDR1 SGHDT and CDR2 YYEEEE. V lost 2 bases and J lost 1, with 13 bases in between. This CDR3 region has 15 residues. The CDR3 region has the DNA TGTGCCAGCAGCTTCGGCTTCCCAGGGTCCTACGAGCAGTACTTC. Protein sequence: CASSFGFPGSYEQYF.

The chain carries TRBV5-6 and TRBJ2-2; D might be TRBD1 (6 bases). Germline-derived CDR1 and CDR2 are SGHDT and YYEEEE. The CDR3 runs 14 residues. The V and J ends lost 4 bases and 1 base respectively, with 8 bases between them. The CDR3 bases are TGTGCCAGCAGCACGGGACAGAACACCGGGGAGCTGTTTTTT. Residues: CASSTGQNTGELFF.

The V and J genes are TRBV6-1 and TRBJ2-5; D is uncertain. The CDR3 has 14 amino acids. From germline, CDR1 is MNHNS and CDR2 SASEGT. V was shortened by 3 bases and J by 2 bases, with 10 bases between the two germline ends. In DNA form, the CDR3 reads TGTGCCAGCAGTGATCTGGGCCGTCAAGAGACCCAGTACTTC. Translation gives CASSDLGRQETQYF.

This rearrangement joins TRBV7-9 to TRBJ2-1; TRBD2 is a possible D gene (5 bases). V was cut by 4 bases and J by 2 bases, with 15 bases left in between. Per the germline V gene, CDR1 is SEHNR and CDR2 is FQNEAQ (reference sequence). CDR3 size: 16 residues. The CDR3 nucleotides are TGTGCCAGCAGCTCCCCGGAGGACCACGCCTACAATGAGCAGTTCTTC. Translation: CASSSPEDHAYNEQFF.

V and J are TRBV10-2 and TRBJ2-7; 10 positions match TRBD2. The CDR3 covers 16 residues. Trimming cost V 0 bases and J 3 bases; bases outside gene matches: 5. Germline CDR1 WSHSY, CDR2 SAAADI. The CDR3 DNA reads as TGCGCCAGCAGTGAGTCGGGAACTAGCGGGGTCTACGAGCAGTACTTC. Amino acid sequence: CASSESGTSGVYEQYF.

This clone was detected only once. This rearrangement joins TRBV13 to TRBJ1-4, with unresolved D. Trimming shortened V by 5 bases and J by 0 bases, and 10 bases separated the two germline ends. Germline CDR1 is PRHDT and CDR2 is FYEKMQ (reference sequence). The CDR3 consists of 15 residues. The CDR3 DNA reads TGTGCCAGCAGCCGCGCGGCTGCAACTAATGAAAAACTGTTTTTT. As protein: CASSRAAATNEKLFF.

This rearrangement joins TRBV27 to TRBJ2-7, with 8 nucleotides matching TRBD2. Germline V lookup: CDR1 MNHEY, CDR2 SMNVEV (reference sequence). The V segment lost 5 bases and the J segment 9 bases; nucleotides outside the gene matches: 12. The CDR3 extends over 14 amino acids. The CDR3 DNA follows: TGTGCCAGCAGTACTCCGGGACTAGGATCTGTGCAGTACTTC. It yields the protein CASSTPGLGSVQYF.

This chain connects TRBV27 to TRBJ1-1; unclear D gene. V shed 2 bases and J shed 3 bases, with 13 bases lying between them. This CDR3 comprises 15 residues. Per germline, CDR1 MNHEY and CDR2 SMNVEV (reference sequence). The CDR3 is CASSLDHQWDTEAFF. Written as DNA, the CDR3 is TGTGCCAGCAGTTTAGACCATCAATGGGACACTGAAGCTTTCTTT.

In DNA, the CDR3 is TGTGCCAGCAGCTCCGGGACAGCACTAAACTATGGCTACACCTTC. This codes for CASSSGTALNYGYTF. This rearrangement joins TRBV7-9 to TRBJ1-2; the match to TRBD1 covers 7 bases. The CDR3 is 15 residues long. Germline V CDR1 and CDR2: SEHNR, FQNEAQ (reference sequence). Unmatched junction bases numbered 7, after V lost 4 bases and J lost 2 bases. The whole variable domain, filled in from reference TRBV7-9 and TRBJ1-2, reads DTGVSQNPRHKITKRGQNVTFRCDPISEHNRLYWYRQTLGQGPEFLTYFQNEAQLEKSRLLSDRFSAERPKGSFSTLEIQRTEQGDSAMYLCASSSGTALNYGYTFGSGTRLTVV.

J is TRBJ2-4 and V is TRBV7-9; no definite D call. CDR3 size: 13 residues. CDR1 is SEHNR, CDR2 FQNEAQ, per germline (reference sequence). V lost 1 base and J lost 3, with 4 bases in between. The CDR3 region is CASSLGDKNIQYF. The CDR3 bases are TGTGCCAGCAGCTTAGGCGACAAAAACATTCAGTACTTC.

The chain employs TRBV7-9 and TRBJ2-1; the D call may be TRBD1 or TRBD2 (5 bases each). The germline V gene encodes CDR1 SEHNR and CDR2 FQNEAQ (reference sequence). This CDR3 is built from 16 residues. Trimming removed 1 base from V and 8 bases from J, with 18 bases in between. CDR3 sequence: CASSLEGGQGGDEQFF. CDR3 coding DNA: TGTGCCAGCAGCTTAGAGGGCGGGCAGGGCGGCGATGAGCAGTTCTTC.

This clone was seen a single time. The chain links TRBV29-1 to TRBJ2-7, with 11 bases aligning to TRBD2. Germline values: CDR1 SQVTM, CDR2 ANQGSEA. CDR3 length: 13 residues. J gave up 2 bases and V 6 bases, and 3 bases lay outside the gene matches. The CDR3 bases are TGCAGCGTGTCGGGACTAGCGGCCTACGAGCAGTACTTC. Its protein product is CSVSGLAAYEQYF.

This clone was counted a single time. J is TRBJ2-2 and V is TRBV11-3; D is unresolved. The V end lost 7 bases, the J end lost 1 base, and 19 bases lay between the germline ends. The CDR3 runs to 17 residues. The germline gives CDR1 SGHNT, CDR2 YENEEA. Written as DNA, the CDR3 is TGTGCCAGCACTCCCCACCAGGAACGGTTGAACACCGGGGAGCTGTTTTTT. It is translated as CASTPHQERLNTGELFF.

The chain combines TRBV19 with TRBJ2-1; no firm D call. CDR1 and CDR2 from the germline V gene are LNHDA and SQIVND (reference sequence). Trimming took off 3 bases at V and 0 bases at J, with 9 bases between the two ends. The CDR3 runs to 15 residues. The CDR3 protein is CASSISGNSYNEQFF. DNA of the CDR3: TGTGCCAGTAGTATTAGTGGGAACTCCTACAATGAGCAGTTCTTC.

The gene calls are TRBV7-9 and TRBJ2-7; 7 bases are shared with TRBD1. The CDR3 runs 15 residues. The ends lost 5 bases at V and 3 bases at J; junction bases unmatched: 10. The V gene's germline CDR1 is SEHNR and CDR2 FQNEAQ (reference sequence). Here the CDR3 DNA reads TGTGCCAGCAGCAGTCCCGGGACAGAGGTCTACGAGCAGTACTTC. Protein product: CASSSPGTEVYEQYF.

The gene calls are TRBV27 and TRBJ2-1; 9 bases agree with TRBD1. The germline gives CDR1 MNHEY, CDR2 SMNVEV (reference sequence). CDR3 length: 14 residues. The ends lost 6 bases at V and 4 bases at J; junction bases unmatched: 4. The CDR3 nucleotides read TGTGCCAGCAGAACAGGGGGCGGGTACAATGAGCAGTTCTTC. Protein product: CASRTGGGYNEQFF.

V usage is TRBV7-8 and J usage is TRBJ2-3, with 9 bases that match TRBD2. Germline-derived CDR1 and CDR2 are SGHVS and FQNEAQ. V was clipped by 0 bases and J by 3 bases; unmatched bases: 4. This CDR3 has 16 amino acids. CDR3 residues: CASSLAREGGTDTQYF. The CDR3 nucleotides read TGTGCCAGCAGCTTAGCGCGGGAGGGGGGTACAGATACGCAGTATTTT.

Only one count was recorded for this clone. The chain has TRBV4-1 and TRBJ2-7, with TRBD2 matching over 7 bases. This CDR3 is built from 18 residues. CDR1 is MGHRA and CDR2 is YSYEKL in the germline V gene. The V segment lost 3 bases and the J segment 6 bases; nucleotides outside the gene matches: 20. The CDR3 nucleotides read TGCGCCAGCAGCCAGAAGGAGCGGGGTCTAGGTAAGGTCGGCGAGCAGTACTTC. Translated, it gives CASSQKERGLGKVGEQYF.